The 18 T cell receptor beta chains below were found in one sample sequenced in a study of blood T cells in healthy people across ages. Next came a second PCR, run for roughly 6 to 11 cycles, which used a sample-barcoded 5' primer along with a J-beta primer mix. TCRdb used MiXCR to reprocess the 5' RACE reads, holding one entry per CDR3 protein. The sample includes 660,000 or so distinct CDR3 sequences, approximately 50% of them seen just once. Specimen: blood. Receptor source: a man aged 55 to 69 in good health.

V and J are TRBV20-1 and TRBJ2-5, with 10 bases aligning to TRBD2. The CDR3 has 14 residues. After removal of 6 bases from V and 6 bases from J, the junction contained 10 bases not matched to a gene. Germline assignment: CDR1 DFQATT and CDR2 SNEGSKA (reference sequence). The CDR3 loop reads CSAIPGLATQTQYF. The CDR3, as DNA: TGCAGTGCCATCCCGGGACTAGCGACGCAGACCCAGTACTTC.

By share of the sample, this clonotype is medium-sized. The V gene is TRBV4-2, the J gene TRBJ2-1; TRBD1 or TRBD2 may be the D gene (5 bases each). Germline loops: CDR1 LGHNA, CDR2 YNFKEQ. The V and J ends lost 0 bases and 2 bases respectively, with 11 bases between them. This CDR3 spans 16 amino acids. CDR3 sequence (DNA): TGTGCCAGCAGCCAAGATGGGGGAACCGCCTACAATGAGCAGTTCTTC. Translation: CASSQDGGTAYNEQFF.

This clonotype was recorded a few times. V usage is TRBV3-1 and J usage is TRBJ2-1, with a weak D call TRBD1 (5 bases). Germline CDR1 LGHDT, CDR2 YNNKEL (reference sequence). This CDR3 has 17 amino acids. V was cut by 1 base and J by 0 bases, with 13 bases left in between. Here the CDR3 reads CASSQGPGPLSYNEQFF. The DNA for the CDR3 is TGTGCCAGCAGCCAAGGTCCAGGGCCCCTCTCCTACAATGAGCAGTTCTTC.

The chain links TRBV12-3 or TRBV12-4 to TRBJ2-3; 13 bases agree with TRBD2. CDR3 size: 16 residues. V gave up 5 bases and J gave up 1 base; unmatched junction bases: 3. CDR3 region: CASSEGLAGRTDTQYF. The DNA for the CDR3 is TGTGCCAGCAGTGAGGGACTAGCGGGACGCACAGATACGCAGTATTTT.

The chain is built from TRBV20-1 and TRBJ2-1, with 7 bases fitting TRBD2. With V trimmed by 2 bases and J by 5 bases, 3 bases remained unmatched. The CDR3 contains 13 residues. CDR1 is DFQATT and CDR2 is SNEGSKA in the germline V gene (reference sequence). The CDR3 nucleotides read TGCAGTGCTAGATGGGGGGGACACAATGAGCAGTTCTTC. Translating gives CSARWGGHNEQFF.

The V call is TRBV28, the J call TRBJ2-3; 12 nucleotides match TRBD1. The CDR3 is 15 amino acids. Germline assignment: CDR1 MDHEN and CDR2 SYDVKM. V trimming: 6 bases; J trimming: 3 bases; junction bases outside the gene matches: 4. CDR3 region: CASRGQGAGTDTQYF. Written as DNA, the CDR3 is TGTGCCAGCAGGGGACAGGGGGCTGGAACAGATACGCAGTATTTT.

The chain joins TRBV20-1 to TRBJ1-2; D is perhaps TRBD1 (6 bases). The CDR3 spans 13 residues. Trimming left V 3 bases short and J 7 bases short, with 15 bases between. Germline values: CDR1 DFQATT, CDR2 SNEGSKA (reference sequence). The DNA of the CDR3 is TGCAGTGCTAGTCTTAGACAGGTATCTGGCTACACCTTC. Amino acids: CSASLRQVSGYTF.

This clonotype turned up a few times. The chain carries TRBV20-1 and TRBJ2-5; either TRBD1 or TRBD2 may fit D (5 bases each). Trimming took 3 bases from V and 2 from J, leaving 19 bases between them. The CDR3 is 16 residues long. Germline CDR1 DFQATT, CDR2 SNEGSKA (reference sequence). Written as DNA, the CDR3 is TGCAGTGCTAGGATTCCTCGGGGAGAGGGGCAAGAGACCCAGTACTTC. Protein sequence: CSARIPRGEGQETQYF.

The rearrangement links TRBV20-1 to TRBJ1-4, with a possible D match to TRBD1 (5 bases). Trimming pared 4 bases from V and 2 bases from J, leaving 11 bases between. The CDR3 runs 14 residues. Per the germline V gene, CDR1 is DFQATT and CDR2 is SNEGSKA (reference sequence). The CDR3 here is CSAKPGPTNEKLFF. CDR3 nucleotide sequence: TGCAGTGCTAAGCCGGGGCCCACTAATGAAAAACTGTTTTTT.

This clonotype has a single count. This chain connects TRBV12-3 or TRBV12-4 to TRBJ1-6; 7 bases line up with TRBD1. V was clipped by 0 bases and J by 2 bases; unmatched bases: 7. The CDR3 totals 18 residues. The CDR3 region has the DNA TGTGCCAGCAGTTTAGCGCGGAACAGGGGCACCTATAATTCACCCCTCCACTTT. Protein sequence: CASSLARNRGTYNSPLHF.

The chain links TRBV5-1 to TRBJ1-2, with D unresolved. V lost 1 base, J lost 0 bases, and 10 bases lay in between. There are 15 residues in the CDR3. Germline CDR1 SGHRS, CDR2 YFSETQ. CDR3: CASSLSGWTNYGYTF. CDR3 coding DNA: TGCGCCAGCAGCTTGAGTGGATGGACTAACTATGGCTACACCTTC.

Comment on this clonotype: The junction departs from the called germline gene at one end, perhaps through a read error. The V gene is TRBV5-1, the J gene TRBJ2-1; TRBD1 or TRBD2 may be the D gene (5 bases each). Germline assignment: CDR1 SGHRS and CDR2 YFSETQ. The CDR3 loop spans 16 amino acids. The CDR3 region is CASSLGTGGSYNEQFF. DNA for the CDR3: TGTGCCAGCAGCTTAGGGACCGGTGGGTCCTACAATGAGCAGTTCTTC.

V and J are TRBV3-1 and TRBJ2-5; 7 bases line up with TRBD1. This CDR3 spans 16 amino acids. Trimming cost V 6 bases and J 4 bases; bases outside gene matches: 14. From germline, CDR1 is LGHDT and CDR2 YNNKEL (reference sequence). The CDR3 DNA follows: TGTGCCAGCAGTCTAGGGACAGCCCGAGGGGTAGAGACCCAGTACTTC. It translates to CASSLGTARGVETQYF.

This clonotype was counted only a few times. The V gene is TRBV7-2, the J gene TRBJ2-7, with D perhaps assigned TRBD1 or TRBD2 (5 bases each). The CDR3 extends over 16 amino acids. Between the trimmed V and J ends, which lost 0 bases and 2 bases, there was a span of 14 bases. Germline assignment: CDR1 SGHTA and CDR2 FQGNSA. Here the CDR3 reads CASSLAGQGPPYEQYF. CDR3 DNA: TGTGCCAGCAGCTTAGCGGGGCAGGGACCTCCCTACGAGCAGTACTTC.

The chain combines TRBV28 with TRBJ2-4; no clear D gene. Germline V CDR1 and CDR2: MDHEN, SYDVKM. V lost 2 bases to trimming and J lost 8 bases, with 4 bases between them. The length of the CDR3 is 11 residues. The CDR3 reads CASSLEDIQYF. The CDR3 DNA follows: TGTGCCAGCAGTTTAGAGGACATTCAGTACTTC.

V and J are TRBV7-2 and TRBJ1-5, with a tentative D call TRBD1 (6 bases). Trimming pared 6 bases from V and 5 bases from J, leaving 17 bases between. Germline assignment: CDR1 SGHTA and CDR2 FQGNSA. This CDR3 contains 15 residues. The CDR3 nucleotides read TGTGCCAGCAGATCCCCAGGGACAATGGATCAGCCCCAGCATTTT. It translates to CASRSPGTMDQPQHF.

This sequence joins TRBV29-1 and TRBJ2-5, with 7 positions matching TRBD2. The assigned J gene may be wrong: the sequence end matches TRBJ2-7 better. Germline loops: CDR1 SQVTM, CDR2 ANQGSEA. The CDR3 covers 13 residues. The CDR3 sequence is CSAGGLEGREQYF. In DNA, the CDR3 is TGCAGTGCAGGCGGACTAGAAGGGCGCGAGCAGTACTTC.

There are a few counts of this clonotype. This sequence joins TRBV3-1 and TRBJ2-5, with TRBD1 as a possible D gene (6 bases). The CDR3 runs to 14 residues. CDR1 LGHDT and CDR2 YNNKEL come from the germline V gene (reference sequence). V dropped 2 bases and J dropped 1 base, with 8 bases sitting between them. In DNA, the CDR3 is TGTGCCAGCAGCCAACCGACAGGCCAAGAGACCCAGTACTTC. This codes for CASSQPTGQETQYF.